A single sample is the source of the 22 T cell receptor beta chains below, sequenced in a study of response to subunit inactivated influenza vaccine. Via MiXCR, TCRdb re-called the RT-PCR reads, giving one row per CDR3 protein. The sample has 550,000 to 600,000 distinct CDR3 sequences; approximately 12% are singletons. The sample in question was PBMCs from blood, obtained on the day of vaccination. The receptors were sampled from a man over 45 who received an inactivated influenza vaccine.

This clonotype was observed a few times. V gene TRBV6-1 combines with J gene TRBJ2-7, with 7 bases that match TRBD2. Trimming at V came to 5 bases and at J to 4 bases, leaving 8 bases not matched to a gene. Per germline, CDR1 MNHNS and CDR2 SASEGT. CDR3 length: 14 amino acids. The CDR3 nucleotides are TGTGCCAGCAGTCCAGCGGGACTCGTTTACGAGCAGTACTTC. Its protein product is CASSPAGLVYEQYF.

The chain's CDR3 is CAMRTGADTQYF. In DNA form, the CDR3 reads TGTGCCATGAGAACAGGGGCAGATACGCAGTATTTT. The chain links TRBV10-3 to TRBJ2-3; TRBD1 agrees at 7 bases. The germline V gene encodes CDR1 ENHRY and CDR2 SYGVKD. After removal of 9 bases from V and 4 bases from J, the junction contained 4 bases not matched to a gene. CDR3 length equals 12 residues.

There are a few counts of this clonotype. V and J are TRBV3-1 and TRBJ1-1; 7 positions match TRBD1. The V and J ends lost 0 bases and 6 bases, in that order; junction bases with no gene match: 7. The V gene's germline CDR1 is LGHDT and CDR2 YNNKEL (reference sequence). This CDR3 region has 15 residues. The CDR3 spells CASSQDLGGRSEAFF. In DNA form, the CDR3 reads TGTGCCAGCAGCCAAGATTTAGGGGGCAGGTCTGAAGCTTTCTTT.

This chain links TRBV11-2 with TRBJ2-5, with D possibly matching TRBD2 (5 bases). Trimming removed 0 bases from V and 5 bases from J, with 13 bases in between. The CDR3 loop spans 15 amino acids. Germline CDR1 is SGHAT and CDR2 is FQNNGV. In nucleotides, the CDR3 is TGTGCCAGCAGCTTAGATTTGTTACTAGTGGAGACCCAGTACTTC. The encoded protein is CASSLDLLLVETQYF.

The chain is built from TRBV12-3 or TRBV12-4 and TRBJ2-1; 13 positions agree with TRBD2. V shed 5 bases, J shed 7 bases, and the junction held 5 bases outside the gene matches. The CDR3 is made up of 15 amino acids. The CDR3 region is CASSPPGLAGNEQFF. Here the CDR3 DNA reads TGTGCCAGCAGTCCGCCGGGACTAGCGGGGAATGAGCAGTTCTTC.

This clonotype has a handful of counts. This sequence joins TRBV3-1 and TRBJ2-3, with 8 bases that match TRBD1. Trimming removed 4 bases from V and 0 bases from J; junction bases left unmatched: 9. CDR3 length: 17 residues. Germline V lookup: CDR1 LGHDT, CDR2 YNNKEL (reference sequence). CDR3 in DNA: TGTGCCAGCAGCCCATTGTCAGGGGGCTTGAGCACAGATACGCAGTATTTT. Translating it yields CASSPLSGGLSTDTQYF.

This chain links TRBV5-6 with TRBJ2-5; 7 bases line up with TRBD1. Germline lookup yields CDR1 SGHDT and CDR2 YYEEEE. The length of the CDR3 is 18 residues. V lost 2 bases, J lost 4 bases, and 17 bases stayed unmatched. The CDR3 DNA follows: TGTGCCAGCAGCTTCTTCACGGCTCGCAGGGGGAAGTCAGAGACCCAGTACTTC. It specifies CASSFFTARRGKSETQYF.

The table lists this clonotype with many counts. V is TRBV5-1 and J is TRBJ2-3; D could derive from TRBD1 or TRBD2 (5 bases each). Trimming left V 0 bases short and J 1 base short, with 15 bases between. This CDR3 has 17 amino acids. The germline CDR1 and CDR2 sequences are SGHRS and YFSETQ. The CDR3 sequence: CASSLAIGGRGTDTQYF. The CDR3 DNA sequence: TGCGCCAGCAGCTTGGCCATTGGGGGAAGGGGCACAGATACGCAGTATTTT.

This clonotype occurred a few times. This chain connects TRBV6-1 to TRBJ2-7, with D possibly being TRBD1 (5 bases). Germline CDR1 and CDR2: MNHNS and SASEGT. The CDR3 spans 13 residues. Trimming pared 5 bases from V and 0 bases from J, leaving 8 bases between. CDR3 sequence (DNA): TGTGCCAGCAGTAGGGGAAACTCCTACGAGCAGTACTTC. It codes for CASSRGNSYEQYF.

This clonotype was seen ten or more times. V and J are TRBV15 and TRBJ2-1; TRBD1 matches at 8 bases. After removal of 0 bases from V and 9 bases from J, the junction contained 4 bases not matched to a gene. CDR3 length: 14 residues. Germline V lookup: CDR1 LNHNV, CDR2 YYDKDF (reference sequence). The CDR3 DNA follows: TGTGCCACCAGCAGAGAAACAGGGGGTACTGAGCAGTTCTTC. It translates to CATSRETGGTEQFF.

V is TRBV28 and J is TRBJ2-5, with TRBD1 matching over 8 bases. Per germline, CDR1 MDHEN and CDR2 SYDVKM. This CDR3 comprises 15 residues. Unmatched junction bases numbered 3, after V lost 3 bases and J lost 0 bases. The CDR3 DNA is TGTGCCAGCAGTTTCCGGGACAGGCACCAAGAGACCCAGTACTTC. This encodes CASSFRDRHQETQYF.

V is TRBV18 and J is TRBJ2-7; D might be TRBD2 (5 bases). Trimming removed 6 bases at V and 1 base at J, with 13 bases between. This CDR3 spans 14 amino acids. Germline CDR1 is KGHSH and CDR2 is LQKENI. The CDR3 region has the DNA TGTGCCAGCTCCCGAAATGAGGGATCCTACGAGCAGTACTTC. Translated: CASSRNEGSYEQYF.

The table lists this clonotype with many counts. The genes are TRBV12-3 or TRBV12-4 and TRBJ1-2, with D maybe TRBD1 (6 bases). V lost 1 base and J 4 bases, leaving 10 bases between the germline ends. The CDR3 length is 14 residues. DNA for the CDR3: TGTGCCAGCAGTTTAGGGCAGGGGACCTATGGCTACACCTTC. Translating it yields CASSLGQGTYGYTF.

This clonotype appeared many times. The chain links TRBV20-1 to TRBJ2-5, with 8 bases aligning to TRBD1. CDR3 length: 15 amino acids. Trimming removed 6 bases from V and 4 bases from J; junction bases left unmatched: 13. In germline, CDR1 is DFQATT, CDR2 SNEGSKA (reference sequence). CDR3 in amino acids: CSAILQGARTETQYF. The CDR3 bases are TGCAGTGCAATCCTCCAGGGGGCGCGGACAGAGACCCAGTACTTC.

In its sample, this clonotype was seen many times. The gene calls are TRBV20-1 and TRBJ2-1; D remains unclear. Germline CDR1 reads DFQATT; CDR2 reads SNEGSKA (reference sequence). This CDR3 is built from 14 residues. The V gene lost 5 bases and the J gene lost 4 bases, with 15 bases spanning the gap. This CDR3 reads CSAPRVVGYNEQFF. The CDR3 DNA is TGCAGTGCTCCCCGGGTGGTTGGGTACAATGAGCAGTTCTTC.

The chain combines TRBV28 with TRBJ2-7, with a tentative D call TRBD2 (5 bases). Germline V gene sequence: CDR1 MDHEN, CDR2 SYDVKM. CDR3 length: 13 amino acids. V was clipped by 2 bases and J by 4 bases, with 9 bases between them. The CDR3 region is CASSLRTPYEQYF. CDR3 bases: TGTGCCAGCAGTTTACGGACTCCGTACGAGCAGTACTTC.

The genes are TRBV7-8 and TRBJ2-3; D is possibly TRBD2 (5 bases). Germline V CDR1 and CDR2: SGHVS, FQNEAQ. V was clipped by 6 bases and J by 1 base, with 17 bases between them. The CDR3 runs 16 residues. This chain's CDR3 is CASRIGRGRGTDTQYF. DNA of the CDR3: TGTGCCAGCAGGATAGGTAGAGGGCGGGGCACAGATACGCAGTATTTT.

The sample holds a few counts of this clonotype. The chain carries TRBV12-3 or TRBV12-4 and TRBJ1-5; 10 bases line up with TRBD1. There are 16 residues in the CDR3. Trimming cost V 2 bases and J 3 bases; bases outside gene matches: 4. DNA of the CDR3: TGTGCCAGCAGTTTAACCGGACAGGGGGTCAATCAGCCCCAGCATTTT. As protein: CASSLTGQGVNQPQHF.

This clonotype turned up a few times. The chain links TRBV12-3 or TRBV12-4 to TRBJ2-7, with D tentatively TRBD1 or TRBD2 (5 bases each). The CDR3 extends over 12 amino acids. Trimming shortened V by 3 bases and J by 6 bases, and 9 bases separated the two germline ends. In DNA, the CDR3 is TGTGCCAGCAGTTTTGACGGGGCCGAGCAGTACTTC. Translated: CASSFDGAEQYF.

This clonotype occurred many times. The chain uses TRBV12-3 or TRBV12-4 and TRBJ2-7; 10 bases line up with TRBD2. V shed 6 bases, J shed 11 bases, and the junction held 13 bases outside the gene matches. The CDR3 extends over 14 amino acids. DNA for the CDR3: TGTGCCAGCAGCTGGACAGTAAGCGGGGGGGGGAAGTACTTC. It yields the protein CASSWTVSGGGKYF.

A few counts support this clonotype. This chain uses TRBV6-1 with TRBJ2-7; the D is unclear. The V and J ends lost 6 bases and 5 bases respectively, with 14 bases between them. The CDR3 totals 13 residues. Germline V lookup: CDR1 MNHNS, CDR2 SASEGT. The CDR3 DNA sequence: TGTGCCAGCAGAGCAAACGGGCTACACGAGCAGTACTTC. Its protein product is CASRANGLHEQYF.

In its sample, this clonotype was seen a few times. The chain combines TRBV5-1 with TRBJ2-7; D perhaps matches TRBD1 (5 bases). Germline CDR1 reads SGHRS; CDR2 reads YFSETQ. Trimming took 3 bases from V and 2 from J, leaving 12 bases between them. This CDR3 comprises 14 residues. CDR3 coding DNA: TGCGCCAGCAGCTGGGCTCTAGGGGCCTACGAGCAGTACTTC. This translates into CASSWALGAYEQYF.